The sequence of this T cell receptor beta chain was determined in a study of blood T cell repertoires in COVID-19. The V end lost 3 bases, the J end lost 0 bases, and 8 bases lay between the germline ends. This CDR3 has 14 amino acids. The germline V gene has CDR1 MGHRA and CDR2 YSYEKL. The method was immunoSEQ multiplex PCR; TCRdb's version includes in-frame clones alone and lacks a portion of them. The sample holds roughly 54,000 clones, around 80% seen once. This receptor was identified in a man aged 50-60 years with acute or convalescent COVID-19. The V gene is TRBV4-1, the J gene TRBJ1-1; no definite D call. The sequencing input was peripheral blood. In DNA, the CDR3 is TGCGCCAGCAGCCAGCCAACAATGAACACTGAAGCTTTCTTT. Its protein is CASSQPTMNTEAFF.